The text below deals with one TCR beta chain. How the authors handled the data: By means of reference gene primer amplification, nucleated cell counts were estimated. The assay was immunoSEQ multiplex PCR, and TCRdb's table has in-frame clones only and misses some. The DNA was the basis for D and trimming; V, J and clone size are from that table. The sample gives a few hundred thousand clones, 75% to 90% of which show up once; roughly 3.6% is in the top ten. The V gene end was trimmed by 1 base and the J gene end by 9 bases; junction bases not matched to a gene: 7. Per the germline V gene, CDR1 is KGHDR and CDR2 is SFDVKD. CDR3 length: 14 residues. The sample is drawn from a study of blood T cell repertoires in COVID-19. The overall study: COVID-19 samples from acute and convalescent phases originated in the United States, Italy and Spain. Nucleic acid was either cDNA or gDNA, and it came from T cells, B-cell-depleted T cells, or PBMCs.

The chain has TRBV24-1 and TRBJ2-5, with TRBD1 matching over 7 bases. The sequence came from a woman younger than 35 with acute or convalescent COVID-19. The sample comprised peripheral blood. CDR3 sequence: CATSDFGTAEAQYF. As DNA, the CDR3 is TGTGCCACCAGTGATTTCGGGACAGCGGAGGCCCAGTACTTC.